This TCR beta chain was observed in a study of T-cell reconstitution after alpha-beta-depleted transplantation in children. Germline CDR1 DFQATT, CDR2 SNEGSKA (reference sequence). V dropped 1 base and J dropped 5 bases, with 8 bases sitting between them. The CDR3 contains 12 residues. The TCRbeta library incorporated unique molecular identifiers. MiXCR was run by TCRdb on the PCR reads, yielding one entry per CDR3 protein. This table holds around 440,000 distinct CDR3 sequences, around 16% found once. The J gene is TRBJ2-5, the V gene TRBV20-1, with D perhaps TRBD1 (5 bases). The material sequenced was PBMCs, mostly from graft donor cells, taken 360 days after TCRalphabeta/CD19-depleted stem cell transplant. This clonotype was obtained from a boy less than two years old who had a stem cell transplant for Wiskott-Aldrich syndrome, so the T cells may come from the graft donor. CDR3 DNA: TGCAGTGCTAGAGGGGGCTTGGAGACCCAGTACTTC. This sequence encodes CSARGGLETQYF.